These 12 T cell receptor beta chains originate from one sample sequenced in a study of T-cell memory formation after mild COVID-19. TCRdb recomputed calls from the 5' RACE reads with MiXCR, one row per CDR3 protein. Among 380,000 or so distinct CDR3 sequences listed, roughly 13% were seen once. What was sequenced was PBMCs or a T cell subset sorted from them (not recorded which). Receptors originate from a young man who had mild COVID-19 (a few samples of this study predate the infection). Cell type and time point are not known.

The table lists this clonotype with many counts. This rearrangement joins TRBV4-1 to TRBJ2-1; D unresolved. Germline-derived CDR1 and CDR2 are MGHRA and YSYEKL. This CDR3 is 12 amino acids long. V was shortened by 1 base and J by 10 bases, with 8 bases between the two germline ends. CDR3 sequence reads: CASSQASQEQFF. The DNA for the CDR3 is TGCGCCAGCAGCCAAGCATCGCAGGAGCAGTTCTTC.

CDR3 in amino acids: CASSLNPGLQQYV. The CDR3 DNA is TGTGCCAGCAGCTTGAACCCGGGACTCCAGCAGTACGTC. The chain combines TRBV7-3 with TRBJ2-7; D possibly corresponds to TRBD2 (6 bases). V was clipped by 3 bases and J by 8 bases, with 14 bases between them. CDR1 is SGHTA and CDR2 is FQGTGA in the germline V gene. This CDR3 is built from 13 residues.

This chain connects TRBV7-9 to TRBJ2-7; D gene ambiguous. This CDR3 has 13 amino acids. V lost 1 base, J lost 7 bases, and 11 bases lay in between. Per the germline V gene, CDR1 is SEHNR and CDR2 is FQNEAQ (reference sequence). CDR3 sequence reads: CASSLGSAWEQYV. DNA for the CDR3: TGTGCCAGCAGCTTAGGCTCCGCGTGGGAGCAGTACGTC.

This clonotype was recorded at least ten times. V usage is TRBV5-1 and J usage is TRBJ1-1, with 8 positions matching TRBD1. Germline CDR1 and CDR2: SGHRS and YFSETQ. The CDR3 sequence is 17 residues long. Trimming at V came to 0 bases and at J to 3 bases, leaving 10 bases not matched to a gene. CDR3 protein: CASSLEAGGSRDTEAFF. DNA for the CDR3: TGCGCCAGCAGCTTGGAGGCAGGGGGCTCTCGGGACACTGAAGCTTTCTTT. The full variable domain, in which reference TRBV5-1 and TRBJ1-1 provide the parts outside the CDR3, is KAGVTQTPRYLIKTRGQQVTLSCSPISGHRSVSWYQQTPGQGLQFLFEYFSETQRNKGNFPGRFSGRQFSNSRSEMNVSTLELGDSALYLCASSLEAGGSRDTEAFFGQGTRLTVV.

This chain joins TRBV20-1 and TRBJ1-2; no firm D call. Deletions cut 3 bases from V and 8 bases from J, with 19 bases between. Germline V gene sequence: CDR1 DFQATT, CDR2 SNEGSKA (reference sequence). This CDR3 is 14 amino acids long. The CDR3 region has the DNA TGCAGTGCTAGGGTCACGGCAGAGGCGGGCGGCTACACCTTC. Translated, it gives CSARVTAEAGGYTF.

This clonotype was found many times. This sequence joins TRBV11-2 and TRBJ2-1; 9 bases line up with TRBD1. This CDR3 is built from 15 residues. Germline trimming cut 3 bases from V and 9 bases from J; bases unmatched to any gene: 9. Germline CDR1 is SGHAT and CDR2 is FQNNGV. This CDR3 reads CASSFLYRGRFEQFF. DNA for the CDR3: TGTGCCAGCAGCTTTCTATACAGGGGGCGATTTGAGCAGTTCTTC. Together with reference TRBV11-2 and TRBJ2-1, the CDR3 gives the full variable domain: EAGVAQSPRYKIIEKRQSVAFWCNPISGHATLYWYQQILGQGPKLLIQFQNNGVVDDSQLPKDRFSAERLKGVDSTLKIQPAKLEDSAVYLCASSFLYRGRFEQFFGPGTRLTVL.

This clonotype was detected only a few times. V usage is TRBV4-3 and J usage is TRBJ1-4; the D is unclear. Trimming shortened V by 0 bases and J by 0 bases, and 8 bases separated the two germline ends. Looked up from germline, CDR1 is LGHNA and CDR2 is YSLEER. This CDR3 comprises 16 residues. CDR3 residues: CASSQDLVTTNEKLFF. The CDR3 nucleotides are TGCGCCAGCAGCCAAGATCTAGTCACAACTAATGAAAAACTGTTTTTT.

At least ten counts were recorded for this clonotype. This chain uses TRBV9 with TRBJ2-3; D gene ambiguous. Trimming took off 0 bases at V and 6 bases at J, with 5 bases between the two ends. Germline CDR1 and CDR2: SGDLS and YYNGEE. The CDR3 has 12 amino acids. For the CDR3, the DNA is TGTGCCAGCAGCGTAGTGGGGGATACGCAGTATTTT. Amino acid sequence: CASSVVGDTQYF.

This clonotype occurred a few times. The genes are TRBV7-3 and TRBJ2-7; no clear D. V was trimmed by 0 bases and J by 5 bases, leaving 8 bases between them. This CDR3 is built from 13 residues. CDR1 and CDR2 (germline): SGHTA, FQGTGA. CDR3 sequence reads: CASSLTQSDEQYF. In nucleotides, the CDR3 is TGTGCCAGCAGCTTAACACAGTCTGACGAGCAGTACTTC.

This clonotype showed up many times. The chain links TRBV11-2 to TRBJ1-6, with a tentative D call TRBD1 (5 bases). The V end was cut by 0 bases, the J end by 10 bases, with 10 bases between. The CDR3 contains 14 residues. The germline V gene has CDR1 SGHAT and CDR2 FQNNGV. The CDR3 is CASSLDRVFSPLHF. For the CDR3, the DNA is TGTGCCAGCAGCTTAGACAGGGTTTTCTCACCCCTCCACTTT.

This clonotype showed up just a few times. V and J are TRBV9 and TRBJ2-7; D is undetermined. Trimming removed 4 bases at V and 3 bases at J, with 14 bases between. Germline CDR1 reads SGDLS; CDR2 reads YYNGEE. This CDR3 is 14 amino acids long. The DNA for the CDR3 is TGTGCCAGCAGCACCCGTAGACCGTTCTACGAGCAGTACTTC. This encodes CASSTRRPFYEQYF.

This clonotype was counted a few times. V gene TRBV2 combines with J gene TRBJ1-5, with D unclear. This CDR3 comprises 15 residues. Trimming cost V 4 bases and J 3 bases, with 13 bases left between them. Germline V gene lookup returns CDR1 SNHLY and CDR2 FYNNEI. The chain's CDR3 is CASSVYGRDNQPQHF. CDR3 in DNA: TGTGCCAGCAGTGTGTACGGACGAGACAATCAGCCCCAGCATTTT. The full variable domain, in which reference TRBV2 and TRBJ1-5 provide the parts outside the CDR3, is EPEVTQTPSHQVTQMGQEVILRCVPISNHLYFYWYRQILGQKVEFLVSFYNNEISEKSEIFDDQFSVERPDGSNFTLKIRSTKLEDSAMYFCASSVYGRDNQPQHFGDGTRLSIL.